A selection of T cell receptor beta chains follows, all from one sample in a study of preoperative IRX-2 immunotherapy in early breast cancer. TCRdb's copy holds only in-frame clones and misses some; the assay was immunoSEQ multiplex PCR. The sample shows more than 20,000 clones, about 81% of them seen only once. Sequences were derived from lymph node tissue, sampled after IRX-2 immunotherapy. These receptors were taken from a human donor with breast cancer. CDR3s include the opening cysteine and the closing phenylalanine or tryptophan. Fields, in order: V gene, D gene, J gene, clone size, CDR3 protein, CDR3 DNA. D genes are given only for firm matches. Where a row states a size, it is once, few, many or the class of an expanded clone; other rows omit it.

TRBV25-1	.	TRBJ1-1	.	CASSRAVNTEAFF	TGTGCCAGCAGCAGGGCGGTGAATACTGAAGCTTTCTTT
TRBV14	.	TRBJ2-5	.	CASSQRMRETQYF	TGTGCCAGCAGCCAACGAATGAGAGAGACCCAGTACTTC
TRBV11-3	.	TRBJ1-1	few	CASSRTGPNTEAFF	TGTGCCAGCAGCCGCACGGGACCGAACACTGAAGCTTTCTTT
TRBV28	.	TRBJ1-1	.	CASGDKNTEAFF	TGTGCCAGCGGAGACAAGAACACTGAAGCTTTCTTT
TRBV18	TRBD1	TRBJ1-4	.	CASSPQGAGEKLFF	TGTGCCAGCTCACCCCAGGGGGCAGGGGAAAAACTGTTTTTT
TRBV19	TRBD2	TRBJ2-5	.	CASRLAGNQETQYF	TGTGCCAGTAGATTAGCGGGGAACCAAGAGACCCAGTACTTC
TRBV11-3	.	TRBJ1-6	.	CASSLNPRGSQGNSPLHF	TGTGCCAGCAGCTTGAATCCCCGTGGCAGCCAGGGTAATTCACCCCTCCACTTT
TRBV19	.	TRBJ2-1	.	CASSTDSSYNEQFF	TGTGCCAGTAGTACAGATAGCTCCTACAATGAGCAGTTCTTC
TRBV28	TRBD2	TRBJ2-3	.	CASRAGLAISTDTQYF	TGTGCCAGCAGGGCGGGACTAGCGATCAGCACAGATACGCAGTATTTT
TRBV7-6	.	TRBJ2-2	.	CASSLQRLGAETGELFF	TGTGCCAGCAGCTTACAACGGTTGGGGGCGGAGACCGGGGAGCTGTTTTTT
TRBV5-1	TRBD2	TRBJ2-1	.	CASSLGWTSGGRYNEQFF	TGCGCCAGCAGCTTGGGCTGGACTAGCGGGGGACGGTACAATGAGCAGTTCTTC
TRBV6-7	TRBD2	TRBJ2-1	.	CASSYSMERGYNEQFF	TGTGCCAGCAGTTACTCCATGGAGCGGGGGTACAATGAGCAGTTCTTC
TRBV19	.	TRBJ1-5	.	CASSMSGYSNQPQHF	TGTGCCAGTAGTATGTCCGGGTATAGCAATCAGCCCCAGCATTTT
TRBV7-6	TRBD1	TRBJ2-4	.	CASSLTGLAKNIQYF	TGTGCCAGCAGCTTGACAGGGCTCGCCAAAAACATTCAGTACTTC
TRBV19	.	TRBJ1-1	.	CASSMGLDRNTEAFF	TGTGCCAGTAGTATGGGGCTGGACAGGAACACTGAAGCTTTCTTT
TRBV7-6	.	TRBJ2-2	few	CASSPAAGVAGELFF	TGTGCCAGCAGCCCTGCTGCAGGGGTGGCCGGGGAGCTGTTTTTT
TRBV6-9	.	TRBJ1-3	.	CAISELTVGNTIYF	TGTGCCATCAGTGAGCTCACGGTGGGAAACACCATATATTTT